The 8 T cell receptor beta chains presented below share a single source sample, sequenced in a study of CD8+CD57+ T cells in acquired aplastic anemia. Genomic DNA templated the TCR beta VDJ and CDR3 profiling. TCRdb re-analysed the reads in MiXCR, keeping a single row per CDR3 protein. This sample yields about 270,000 distinct CDR3 sequences, of which around 82% are seen a single time; about two fifths belongs to the top ten. Patients picked for sequencing had shown CD8+CD57+ cell expansion detected by flow cytometry. Material for sequencing was sorted CD4+, CD8+, or CD8+CD57+ T cells (not recorded which) from PBMCs. These TCRs come from a human donor with aplastic anemia.

The V and J genes are TRBV7-2 and TRBJ2-1, with D possibly TRBD1 on 5 matching bases. The CDR3 is made up of 16 amino acids. The V and J ends lost 3 bases and 8 bases respectively, with 20 bases between them. Germline loops: CDR1 SGHTA, CDR2 FQGNSA. The CDR3 DNA follows: TGTGCCAGCAGCTTTCAGGGAAGCCCGGGTAGGGATGAGCAGTTCTTC. It is translated as CASSFQGSPGRDEQFF.

V usage is TRBV9 and J usage is TRBJ1-4; D is uncertain. The CDR3 is 17 residues long. The V gene lost 5 bases and the J gene lost 4 bases, with 21 bases spanning the gap. Germline CDR1 SGDLS, CDR2 YYNGEE. The CDR3 region has the DNA TGTGCCAGCAGTGTATCGTCAGGAGAACAAAATAATGAAAAACTGTTTTTT. Encoded protein: CASSVSSGEQNNEKLFF.

Comments on this clonotype: This CDR3 fails to terminate in the conserved phenylalanine or tryptophan, so it likely reflects a read error. V usage is TRBV7-3 and J usage is TRBJ2-1; D may correspond to TRBD1 or TRBD2 (5 bases each). Near its end, the DNA agrees better with TRBJ2-7, so the J call may be wrong. This CDR3 spans 13 amino acids. Germline V gene data show CDR1 as SGHTA and CDR2 as FQGTGA. CDR3 amino acids: CASSDEGIDEQYC. CDR3 nucleotides: TGTGCCAGCAGTGATGAGGGGATCGATGAGCAGTACTGC.

Concerning this clonotype itself: The CDR3 does not end in the conserved phenylalanine or tryptophan, so this is likely a read error. It is unclear where the CDR3 begins or ends on the DNA, so no DNA is shown, and the CDR3 is as TCRdb lists it. V gene TRBV7-2 combines with J gene TRBJ2-3. Looked up from germline, CDR1 is SGHTA and CDR2 is FQGNSA. The CDR3 region is 13 residues in length, termini included. The CDR3: CASRVGGEGTAYS.

The rearrangement joins TRBV7-8 to TRBJ1-2, with 7 bases aligning to TRBD1. Per the germline V gene, CDR1 is SGHVS and CDR2 is FQNEAQ. The CDR3 loop spans 16 amino acids. The V segment lost 2 bases and the J segment 6 bases; nucleotides outside the gene matches: 12. CDR3 amino acids: CASSLRGGGLAHGYTF. The DNA of the CDR3 is TGTGCCAGCAGCTTACGGGGAGGGGGCTTGGCGCATGGCTACACCTTC.

The V and J genes are TRBV7-9 and TRBJ2-7; D unresolved. CDR1 is SEHNR, CDR2 FQNEAQ, per germline (reference sequence). This CDR3 is built from 18 residues. The V end was cut by 2 bases, the J end by 4 bases, with 24 bases between. The chain's CDR3 is CASSLPPDAAALSYEQYV. CDR3 in DNA: TGTGCCAGCAGCTTACCGCCAGACGCCGCAGCCCTTTCTTACGAGCAGTACGTC.

This clonotype was counted many times. CDR3 sequence reads: CASSLGARGGTEAFF. In DNA, the CDR3 is TGTGCCAGCAGCCTCGGAGCGAGGGGGGGGACTGAAGCTTTCTTT. This chain connects TRBV7-8 to TRBJ1-1, with D possibly being TRBD1 (6 bases). V lost 5 bases and J lost 5, with 18 bases in between. The CDR3 contains 15 residues. Germline V CDR1 and CDR2: SGHVS, FQNEAQ.

The chain couples TRBV5-4 to TRBJ2-1, with D uncertain. Per the germline V gene, CDR1 is SGHNT and CDR2 is YYREEE (reference sequence). This CDR3 is 11 amino acids long. The V and J ends lost 0 bases and 11 bases respectively, with 6 bases between them. The CDR3 region has the DNA TGTGCCAGCAGCTTGGCCGGACAGCAGTTCTTC. Translation: CASSLAGQQFF.